These 2 T cell receptor beta chains share one sample of origin, sequenced in a study of T cell responses to AZD1222 COVID-19 vaccine. Libraries were prepared by immunoSEQ multiplex PCR; TCRdb keeps only in-frame clonotypes and omits some of them. The sample yields some 180,000 clones, approximately 92% seen once. This material consisted of peripheral blood, taken on day 0 of AZD1222 vaccination. The receptors were gathered from an adult in good health.

The gene calls are TRBV2 and TRBJ2-3; D ambiguous. V was pared by 6 bases and J by 2 bases, with 12 bases between. CDR3 length: 14 residues. Germline V gives CDR1 SNHLY, CDR2 FYNNEI. CDR3: CASRPGLNTDTQYF. The CDR3 DNA is TGTGCCAGCAGGCCGGGTCTGAACACAGATACGCAGTATTTT. The full variable domain, rest sourced from reference TRBV2 and TRBJ2-3, is EPEVTQTPSHQVTQMGQEVILRCVPISNHLYFYWYRQILGQKVEFLVSFYNNEISEKSEIFDDQFSVERPDGSNFTLKIRSTKLEDSAMYFCASRPGLNTDTQYFGPGTRLTVL.

The rearrangement uses TRBV9 and TRBJ2-2; D ambiguous. The CDR3 has 18 amino acids. Germline loops: CDR1 SGDLS, CDR2 YYNGEE. With 0 bases removed from V and 1 base from J, the gap between germline ends came to 16 bases. The DNA for the CDR3 is TGTGCCAGCAGCGTAGGACCAGCCACTCCTAGGAACACCGGGGAGCTGTTTTTT. Translation gives CASSVGPATPRNTGELFF.